The subject of this entry is one TCR beta chain. This CDR3 comprises 17 residues. Trimming cost V 2 bases and J 0 bases, with 11 bases left between them. CDR1 is LNHNV, CDR2 YYDKDF, per germline (reference sequence). The data were taken from a study of blood T cell repertoires in COVID-19. Study overall: Acute and convalescent COVID-19 specimens originated in the United States, Italy and Spain.

In the original workflow: Nucleated cell counts were estimated from reference gene primer amplification. Produced via immunoSEQ multiplex PCR; TCRdb's table is partial and in-frame only. The V and J calls and clone size were taken over from that table, and D and trimming were inferred from the DNA. The data contain 50,000 to 65,000 clones, approximately 90% of them singletons. This clonotype was obtained from a human donor in a cohort sampled during active COVID-19. This chain uses TRBV15 with TRBJ2-6; TRBD1 might be the D (6 bases). Sequencing was carried out using peripheral blood. CDR3 loop: CATSRKGQTSGANVLTF. The CDR3 DNA is TGTGCCACCAGCAGAAAGGGACAAACCTCTGGGGCCAACGTCCTGACTTTC.